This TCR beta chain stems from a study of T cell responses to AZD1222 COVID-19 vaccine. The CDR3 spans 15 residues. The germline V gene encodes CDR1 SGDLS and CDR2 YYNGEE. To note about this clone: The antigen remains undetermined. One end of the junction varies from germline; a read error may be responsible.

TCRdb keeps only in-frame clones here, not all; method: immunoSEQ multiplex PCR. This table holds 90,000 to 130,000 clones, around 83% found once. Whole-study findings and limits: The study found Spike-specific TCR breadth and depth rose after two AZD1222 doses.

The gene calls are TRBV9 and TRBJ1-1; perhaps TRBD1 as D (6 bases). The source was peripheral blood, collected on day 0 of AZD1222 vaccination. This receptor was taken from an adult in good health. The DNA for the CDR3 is TGTCCCAGCAGCCCAAAAACGACAGGTGGGACTGAAGCTTTCTTT. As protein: CPSSPKTTGGTEAFF.